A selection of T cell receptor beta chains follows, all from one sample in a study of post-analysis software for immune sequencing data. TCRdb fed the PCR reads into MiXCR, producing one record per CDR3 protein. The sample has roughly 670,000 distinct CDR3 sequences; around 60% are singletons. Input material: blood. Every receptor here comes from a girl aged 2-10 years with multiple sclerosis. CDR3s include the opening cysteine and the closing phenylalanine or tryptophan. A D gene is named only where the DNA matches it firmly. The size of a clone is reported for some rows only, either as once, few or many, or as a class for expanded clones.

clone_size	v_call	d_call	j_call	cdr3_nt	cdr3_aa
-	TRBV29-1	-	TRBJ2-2	TGCAGCGCTATGACAGGGAACACCGGGGAGCTGTTTTTT	CSAMTGNTGELFF
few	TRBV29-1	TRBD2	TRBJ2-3	TGCAGCGTTGTGGGACTAGCGGGCACAGATACGCAGTATTTT	CSVVGLAGTDTQYF
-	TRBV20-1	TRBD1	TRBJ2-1	TGCAGTGCTAGAGATGACGGGACAGGGGCCTACAATGAGCAGTTCTTC	CSARDDGTGAYNEQFF
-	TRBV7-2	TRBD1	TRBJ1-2	TGTGCCAGCAGGCGACAGGGGAGTTGGGCTAACTATGGCTACACCTTC	CASRRQGSWANYGYTF
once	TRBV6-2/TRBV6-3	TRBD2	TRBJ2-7	TGTGCCAGCAACGTCGGGGGGACCTACGAGCAGTACTTC	CASNVGGTYEQYF
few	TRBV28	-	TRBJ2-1	TGTGCCAGCAGTTTAGGTCTGAACTACAATGAGCAGTTCTTC	CASSLGLNYNEQFF
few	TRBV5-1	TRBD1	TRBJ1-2	TGCGCCAGCAGCCCCGGACAGGATGGCTACACCTTC	CASSPGQDGYTF
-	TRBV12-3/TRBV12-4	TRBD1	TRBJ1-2	TGTGCCAGCAGCGGACAGGGGGTTTCTGGCTACACCTTC	CASSGQGVSGYTF
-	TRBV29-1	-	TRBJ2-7	TGCAGCGTTGCCGGCAGCCTCGGGCAGTACTTC	CSVAGSLGQYF
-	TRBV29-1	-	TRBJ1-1	TGCAGCGTATCTAGGGAGTTGGTGGCTGGCGCTGAAGCTTTCTTT	CSVSRELVAGAEAFF
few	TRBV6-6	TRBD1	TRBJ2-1	TGTGCCAGCTCGGGACAGAGTTTTTTTAATGAGCAGTTCTTC	CASSGQSFFNEQFF
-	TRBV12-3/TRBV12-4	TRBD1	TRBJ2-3	TGTGCCAGCAGTCGGACAGGGGGCCACGGCGTAGGTACGCAGTATTTT	CASSRTGGHGVGTQYF
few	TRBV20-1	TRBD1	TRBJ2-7	TGCAGTGCCCCAGCCCGGGACAGGGAGACCTACGAGCAGTACTTC	CSAPARDRETYEQYF
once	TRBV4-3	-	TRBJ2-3	TGCGCCAGCAGCCAAGCTTACAGGGTCGGGGGTACGCAGTATTTT	CASSQAYRVGGTQYF
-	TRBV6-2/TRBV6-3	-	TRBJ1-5	TGTGCCAGCAGTTTCTCCCTTCAGCCCCAGCATTTT	CASSFSLQPQHF
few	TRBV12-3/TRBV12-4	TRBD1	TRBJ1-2	TGTGCCAGCAGTTCACAGGGGAGATCCCCCTATGGCTACACCTTC	CASSSQGRSPYGYTF
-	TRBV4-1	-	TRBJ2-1	TGCGCCAGCAGCCAAGTGGACCTGGTCTCCTACAATGAGCAGTTCTTC	CASSQVDLVSYNEQFF
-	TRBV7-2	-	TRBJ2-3	TGTGCCAGCAGCACATCCCCGGGAAATACGCAGTATTTT	CASSTSPGNTQYF
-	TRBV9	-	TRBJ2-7	TGTGCCAGCAGCGCCGGGGGCCCTGGAGAGCAGTACTTC	CASSAGGPGEQYF
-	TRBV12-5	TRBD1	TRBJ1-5	TGTGCTAGTGGTTTGCCTACGGACAGGGGGAATCAGCCCCAGCATTTT	CASGLPTDRGNQPQHF
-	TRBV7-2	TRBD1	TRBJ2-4	TGTGCCAGCAGCTTAGGGCGGGACAGGGGGCGGAACATTCAGTACTTC	CASSLGRDRGRNIQYF
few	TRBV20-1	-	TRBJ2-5	TGCAGTGCTAGCGGGCAGGGGCTAGAGACCCAGTACTTC	CSASGQGLETQYF
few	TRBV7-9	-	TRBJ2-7	TGTGCCAGCAGCTTATGGACAGCCGAGCAGTACTTC	CASSLWTAEQYF
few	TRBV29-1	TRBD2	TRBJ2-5	TGCAGCGTAACTAGCGGCGGAGAGACCCAGTACTTC	CSVTSGGETQYF
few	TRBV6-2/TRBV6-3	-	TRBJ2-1	TGTGCCAGCACTGCGTTTAACTACAATGAGCAGTTCTTC	CASTAFNYNEQFF
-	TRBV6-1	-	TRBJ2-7	TGTGCCAGCAGTGACGTTTATACCTACGAGCAGTACTTC	CASSDVYTYEQYF
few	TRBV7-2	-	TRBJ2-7	TGTGCCAGCAGCTTTTCGTCGGGAGACTACGAGCAGTACTTC	CASSFSSGDYEQYF